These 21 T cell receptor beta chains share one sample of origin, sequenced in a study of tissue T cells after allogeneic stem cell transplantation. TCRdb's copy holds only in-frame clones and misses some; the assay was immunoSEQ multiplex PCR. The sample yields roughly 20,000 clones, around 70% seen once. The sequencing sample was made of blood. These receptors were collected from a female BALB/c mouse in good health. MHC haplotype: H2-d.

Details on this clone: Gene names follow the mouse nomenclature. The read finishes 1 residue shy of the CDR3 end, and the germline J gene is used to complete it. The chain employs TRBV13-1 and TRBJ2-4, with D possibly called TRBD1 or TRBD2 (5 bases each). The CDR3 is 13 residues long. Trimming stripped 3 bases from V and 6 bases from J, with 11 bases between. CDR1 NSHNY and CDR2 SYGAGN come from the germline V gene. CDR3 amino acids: CASSGPGENTLYF. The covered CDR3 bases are TGTGCCAGCAGTGGCCCGGGGGAGAACACCTTGTAC.

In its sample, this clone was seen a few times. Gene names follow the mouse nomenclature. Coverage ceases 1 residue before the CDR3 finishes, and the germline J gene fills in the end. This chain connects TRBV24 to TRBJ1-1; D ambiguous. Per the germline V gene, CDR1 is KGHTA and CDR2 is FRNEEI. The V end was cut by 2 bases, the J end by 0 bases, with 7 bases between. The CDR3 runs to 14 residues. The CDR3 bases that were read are TGTGCCAGCAGTCTGGATCAAACAAACACAGAAGTCTTC. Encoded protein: CASSLDQTNTEVF. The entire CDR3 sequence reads CASSLDQTNTEVFF.

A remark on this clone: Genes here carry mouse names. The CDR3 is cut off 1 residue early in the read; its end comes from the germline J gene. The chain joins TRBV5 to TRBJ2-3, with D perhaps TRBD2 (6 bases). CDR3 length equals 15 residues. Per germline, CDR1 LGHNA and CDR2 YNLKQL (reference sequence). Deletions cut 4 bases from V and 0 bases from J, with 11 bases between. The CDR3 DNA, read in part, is TGTGCCAGCAGCCCCGCTGGGACTAGTGCAGAAACGCTGTAT. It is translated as CASSPAGTSAETLY. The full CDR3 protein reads CASSPAGTSAETLYF.

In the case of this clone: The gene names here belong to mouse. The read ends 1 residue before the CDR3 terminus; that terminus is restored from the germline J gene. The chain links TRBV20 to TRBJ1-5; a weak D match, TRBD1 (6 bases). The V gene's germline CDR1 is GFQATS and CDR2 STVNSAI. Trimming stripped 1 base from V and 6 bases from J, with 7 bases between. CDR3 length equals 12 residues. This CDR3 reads CGARGGPQAPLF. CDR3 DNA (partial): TGTGGTGCTAGGGGGGGGCCCCAGGCTCCGCTT.

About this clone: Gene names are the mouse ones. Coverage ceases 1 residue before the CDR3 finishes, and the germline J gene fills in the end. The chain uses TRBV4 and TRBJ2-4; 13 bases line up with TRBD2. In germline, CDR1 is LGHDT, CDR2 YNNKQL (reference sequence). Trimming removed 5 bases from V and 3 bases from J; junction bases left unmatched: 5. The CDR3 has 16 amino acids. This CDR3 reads CASSRRTGGAQNTLYF. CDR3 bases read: TGTGCCAGCAGCCGCCGGACTGGGGGGGCACAAAACACCTTGTAC.

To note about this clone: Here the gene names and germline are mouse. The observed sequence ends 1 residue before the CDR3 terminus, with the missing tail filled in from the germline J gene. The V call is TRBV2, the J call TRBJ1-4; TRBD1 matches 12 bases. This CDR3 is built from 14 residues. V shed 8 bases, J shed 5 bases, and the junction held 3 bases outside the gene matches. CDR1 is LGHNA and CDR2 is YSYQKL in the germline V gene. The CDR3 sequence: CASEGQGANERLFF. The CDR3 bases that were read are TGTGCCAGCGAGGGACAGGGGGCGAACGAAAGATTATTT. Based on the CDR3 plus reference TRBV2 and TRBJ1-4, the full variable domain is DPKIIQKPKYLVAVTGSEKILICEQYLGHNAMYWYRQSAKKPLEFMFSYSYQKLMDNQTASSRFQPQSSKKNHLDLQITALKPDDSATYFCASEGQGANERLFFGHGTKLSVL.

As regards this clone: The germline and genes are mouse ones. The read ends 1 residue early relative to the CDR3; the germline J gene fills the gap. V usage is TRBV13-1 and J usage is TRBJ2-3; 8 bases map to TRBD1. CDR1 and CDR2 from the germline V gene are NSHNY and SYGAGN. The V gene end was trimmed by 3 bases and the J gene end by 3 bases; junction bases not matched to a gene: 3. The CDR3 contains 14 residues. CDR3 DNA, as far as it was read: TGTGCCAGCAGTGTTGGGGACAGGGCAGAAACGCTGTAT. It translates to CASSVGDRAETLY. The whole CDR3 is CASSVGDRAETLYF.

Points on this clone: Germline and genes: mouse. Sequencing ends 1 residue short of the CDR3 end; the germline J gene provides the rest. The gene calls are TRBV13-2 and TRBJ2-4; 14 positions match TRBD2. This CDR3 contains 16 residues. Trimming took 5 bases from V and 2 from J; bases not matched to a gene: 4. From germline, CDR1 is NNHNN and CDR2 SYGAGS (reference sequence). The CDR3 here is CASGGLGGRTQNTLYF. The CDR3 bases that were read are TGTGCCAGCGGGGGACTGGGGGGGCGCACTCAAAACACCTTGTAC.

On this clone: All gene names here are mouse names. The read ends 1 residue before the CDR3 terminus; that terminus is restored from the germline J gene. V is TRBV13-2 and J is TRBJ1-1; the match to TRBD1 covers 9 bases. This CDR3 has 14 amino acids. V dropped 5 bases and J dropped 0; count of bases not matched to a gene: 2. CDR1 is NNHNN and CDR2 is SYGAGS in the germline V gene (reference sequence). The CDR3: CASGRDRANTEVFF. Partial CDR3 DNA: TGTGCCAGCGGGCGGGACAGGGCAAACACAGAAGTCTTC.

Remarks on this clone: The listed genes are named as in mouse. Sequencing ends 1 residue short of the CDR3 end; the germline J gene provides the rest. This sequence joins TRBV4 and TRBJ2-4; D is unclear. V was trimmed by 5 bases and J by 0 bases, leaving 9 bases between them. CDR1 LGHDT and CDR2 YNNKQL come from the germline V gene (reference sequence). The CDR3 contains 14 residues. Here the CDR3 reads CASSVESSQNTLYF. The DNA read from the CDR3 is TGTGCCAGCAGCGTGGAGTCTAGTCAAAACACCTTGTAC. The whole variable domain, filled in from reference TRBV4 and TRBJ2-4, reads ETAVFQTPNYHVTQVGNEVSFNCKQTLGHDTMYWYKQDSKKLLKIMFSYNNKQLIVNETVPRRFSPQSSDKAHLNLRIKSVEPEDSAVYLCASSVESSQNTLYFGAGTRLSVL.

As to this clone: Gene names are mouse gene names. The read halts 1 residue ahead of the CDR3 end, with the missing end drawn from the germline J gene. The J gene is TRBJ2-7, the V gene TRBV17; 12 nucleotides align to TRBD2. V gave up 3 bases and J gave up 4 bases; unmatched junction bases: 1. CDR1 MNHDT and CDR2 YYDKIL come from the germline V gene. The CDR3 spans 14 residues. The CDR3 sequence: CASSRDWGGYEQYF. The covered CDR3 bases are TGTGCTAGCAGTAGGGACTGGGGGGGTTATGAACAGTAC.

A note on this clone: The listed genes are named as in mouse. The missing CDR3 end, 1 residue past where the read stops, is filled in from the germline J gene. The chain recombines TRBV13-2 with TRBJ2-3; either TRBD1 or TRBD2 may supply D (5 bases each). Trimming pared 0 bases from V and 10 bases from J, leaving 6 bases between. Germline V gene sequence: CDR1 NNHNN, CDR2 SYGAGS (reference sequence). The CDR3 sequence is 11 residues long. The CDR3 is CASGDAGALYF. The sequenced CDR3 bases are TGTGCCAGCGGTGATGCGGGGGCGCTGTAT.

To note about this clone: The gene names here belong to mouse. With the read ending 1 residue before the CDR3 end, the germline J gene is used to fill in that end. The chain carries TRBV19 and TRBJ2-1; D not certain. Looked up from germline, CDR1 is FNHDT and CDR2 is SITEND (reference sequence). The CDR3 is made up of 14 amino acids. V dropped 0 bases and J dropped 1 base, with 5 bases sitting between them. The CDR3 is CASSIDRNYAEQFF. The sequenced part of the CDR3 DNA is TGTGCCAGCAGTATAGACAGAAACTATGCTGAGCAGTTC.

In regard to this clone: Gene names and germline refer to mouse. The CDR3 bases that were read are TGTGCCAGCAGCCAAGACTGGGGGGGTACCTATGAACAGTAC. Translated: CASSQDWGGTYEQY. In full, the CDR3 reads CASSQDWGGTYEQYF. V usage is TRBV5 and J usage is TRBJ2-7; 9 bases are a match to TRBD2. The CDR3 goes on 1 residue after the read ends, and that part is filled in from the germline J gene. The CDR3 is made up of 15 amino acids. The trim removed 0 bases at V and 2 bases at J, leaving 2 bases unmatched. The germline V gene has CDR1 LGHNA and CDR2 YNLKQL (reference sequence).

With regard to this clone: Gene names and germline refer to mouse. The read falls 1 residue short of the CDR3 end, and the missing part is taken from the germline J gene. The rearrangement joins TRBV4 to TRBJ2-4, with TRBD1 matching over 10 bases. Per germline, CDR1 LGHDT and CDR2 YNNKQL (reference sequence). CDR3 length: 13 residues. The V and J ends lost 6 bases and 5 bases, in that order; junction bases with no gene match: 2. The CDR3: CASRGQGVNTLYF. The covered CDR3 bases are TGTGCCAGCAGAGGACAGGGGGTAAACACCTTGTAC. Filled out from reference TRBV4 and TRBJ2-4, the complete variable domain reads ETAVFQTPNYHVTQVGNEVSFNCKQTLGHDTMYWYKQDSKKLLKIMFSYNNKQLIVNETVPRRFSPQSSDKAHLNLRIKSVEPEDSAVYLCASRGQGVNTLYFGAGTRLSVL.

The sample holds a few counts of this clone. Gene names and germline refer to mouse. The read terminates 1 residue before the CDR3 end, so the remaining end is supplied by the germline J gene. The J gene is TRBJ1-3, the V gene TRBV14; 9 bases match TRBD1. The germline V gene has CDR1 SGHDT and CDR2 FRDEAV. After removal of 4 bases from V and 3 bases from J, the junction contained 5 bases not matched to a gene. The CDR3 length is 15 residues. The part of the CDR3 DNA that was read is TGTGCCAGCAGTACAGGGGGCGCTGGTGGAAATACGCTCTAT. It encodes CASSTGGAGGNTLY. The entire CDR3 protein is CASSTGGAGGNTLYF.

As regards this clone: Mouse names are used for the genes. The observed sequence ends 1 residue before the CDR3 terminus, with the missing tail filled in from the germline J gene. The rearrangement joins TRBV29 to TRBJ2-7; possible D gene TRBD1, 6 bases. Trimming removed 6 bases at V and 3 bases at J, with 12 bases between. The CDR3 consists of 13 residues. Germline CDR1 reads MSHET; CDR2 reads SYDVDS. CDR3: CASRTGTNYEQYF. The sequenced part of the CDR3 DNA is TGTGCTAGCAGGACCGGGACAAACTATGAACAGTAC. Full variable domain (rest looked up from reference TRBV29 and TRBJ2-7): DMKVTQMPRYLIKRMGENVLLECGQDMSHETMYWYRQDPGLGLQLIYISYDVDSNSEGDIPKGYRVSRKKREHFSLILDSAKTNQTSVYFCASRTGTNYEQYFGPGTRLTVL.

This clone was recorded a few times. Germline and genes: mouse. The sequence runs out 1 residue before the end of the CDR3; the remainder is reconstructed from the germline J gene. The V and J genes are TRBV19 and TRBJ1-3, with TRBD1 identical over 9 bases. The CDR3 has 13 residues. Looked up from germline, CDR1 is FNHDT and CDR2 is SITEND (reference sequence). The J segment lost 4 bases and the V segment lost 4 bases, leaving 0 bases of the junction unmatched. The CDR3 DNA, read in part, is TGTGCCAGCAGTGGGACAGGGGGAAATACGCTCTAT. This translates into CASSGTGGNTLY. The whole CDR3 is CASSGTGGNTLYF.

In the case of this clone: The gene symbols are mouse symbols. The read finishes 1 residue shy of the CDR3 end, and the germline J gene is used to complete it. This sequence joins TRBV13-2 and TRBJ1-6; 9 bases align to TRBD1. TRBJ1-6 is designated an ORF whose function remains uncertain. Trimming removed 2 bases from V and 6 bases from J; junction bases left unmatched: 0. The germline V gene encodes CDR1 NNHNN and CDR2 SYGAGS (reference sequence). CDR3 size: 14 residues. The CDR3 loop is CASGEQGANSPLYF. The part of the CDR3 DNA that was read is TGTGCCAGCGGTGAACAGGGGGCTAATTCGCCCCTCTAC.

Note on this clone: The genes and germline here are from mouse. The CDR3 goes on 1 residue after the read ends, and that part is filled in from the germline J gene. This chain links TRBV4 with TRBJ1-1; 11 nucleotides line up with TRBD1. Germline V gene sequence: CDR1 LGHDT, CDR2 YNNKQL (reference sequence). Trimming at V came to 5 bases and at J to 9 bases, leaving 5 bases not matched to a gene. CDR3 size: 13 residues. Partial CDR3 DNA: TGTGCCAGCAGCCGGACAGGGGGCGGGAAAGTCTTC. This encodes CASSRTGGGKVF. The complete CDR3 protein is CASSRTGGGKVFF.

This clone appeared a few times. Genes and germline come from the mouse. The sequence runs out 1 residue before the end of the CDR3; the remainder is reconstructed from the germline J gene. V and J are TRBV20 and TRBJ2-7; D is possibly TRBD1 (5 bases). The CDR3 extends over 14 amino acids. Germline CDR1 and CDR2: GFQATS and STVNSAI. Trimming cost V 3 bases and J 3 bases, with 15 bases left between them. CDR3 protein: CGASRGVGVYEQYF. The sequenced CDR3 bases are TGTGGTGCTAGTCGAGGGGTAGGGGTCTATGAACAGTAC.